One sample yielded the 24 T cell receptor beta chains listed below, sequenced in a study of preoperative IRX-2 immunotherapy in early breast cancer. Stated treatment: preoperative locoregional IRX-2 cytokine immunotherapy. Sequenced by immunoSEQ multiplex PCR; TCRdb stores in-frame clones only, minus some. The table records approximately 24,000 clones, over 75% of them present only once. The specimen was tumor tissue, collected after IRX-2 immunotherapy. The receptors here all came from a human donor with breast cancer.

The chain uses TRBV5-4 and TRBJ2-3; D not certain. Deletions cut 1 base from V and 2 bases from J, with 8 bases between. In germline, CDR1 is SGHNT, CDR2 YYREEE (reference sequence). The CDR3 is made up of 14 amino acids. CDR3 sequence: CASSLRPNTDTQYF. The CDR3 nucleotides are TGTGCCAGCAGCTTGCGCCCGAACACAGATACGCAGTATTTT.

This sequence joins TRBV10-3 and TRBJ2-2; the match to TRBD2 covers 10 bases. Germline assignment: CDR1 ENHRY and CDR2 SYGVKD. J lost 4 bases, V lost 7 bases, and 6 bases had no gene match. This CDR3 contains 15 residues. CDR3 residues: CAITVAGGGTGELFF. CDR3 nucleotides: TGTGCCATCACCGTAGCGGGAGGCGGCACCGGGGAGCTGTTTTTT.

As for this clone: Germline is not matched at one junction end, which may reflect a read error. This chain uses TRBV19 with TRBJ2-3; 11 bases align to TRBD1. CDR3 length equals 12 residues. Per germline, CDR1 LNHDA and CDR2 SQIVND (reference sequence). The CDR3 DNA reads as TGTGCCAGTAGTACGGGGGACAGGGGGTTGAAATTC. This sequence encodes CASSTGDRGLKF.

A few counts support this clone. This chain connects TRBV9 to TRBJ1-2; no firm D call. The germline CDR1 and CDR2 sequences are SGDLS and YYNGEE. The CDR3 is 11 amino acids. V dropped 3 bases and J dropped 5 bases, with 5 bases sitting between them. The CDR3 loop reads CASSDRYGYTF. The CDR3 region has the DNA TGTGCCAGCAGCGATAGGTATGGCTACACCTTC.

This chain links TRBV19 with TRBJ1-2; D unresolved. The CDR3 has 14 amino acids. Trimming removed 0 bases from V and 3 bases from J, with 8 bases in between. Germline V CDR1 and CDR2: LNHDA, SQIVND (reference sequence). Written as DNA, the CDR3 is TGTGCCAGTAGTATAGAACACGGATACTATGGCTACACCTTC. Translated: CASSIEHGYYGYTF.

This clone came up once. V is TRBV7-2 and J is TRBJ1-4, with no clear D. V gave up 5 bases and J gave up 4 bases, with 5 bases separating them. CDR3 size: 12 residues. Germline V gives CDR1 SGHTA, CDR2 FQGNSA. The CDR3 DNA reads TGTGCCAGCAGCGCATATAATGAAAAACTGTTTTTT. Amino acid sequence: CASSAYNEKLFF. Drawing the rest from reference TRBV7-2 and TRBJ1-4, the complete variable domain is GAGVSQSPSNKVTEKGKDVELRCDPISGHTALYWYRQSLGQGLEFLIYFQGNSAPDKSGLPSDRFSAERTGGSVSTLTIQRTQQEDSAVYLCASSAYNEKLFFGSGTQLSVL.

This chain links TRBV11-2 with TRBJ2-5, with D possibly called TRBD1 or TRBD2 (5 bases each). The germline gives CDR1 SGHAT, CDR2 FQNNGV. The length of the CDR3 is 15 residues. Deletions cut 0 bases from V and 5 bases from J, with 13 bases between. The CDR3, as DNA: TGTGCCAGCAGCTTAGAATGGGACCGGGGTGAGACCCAGTACTTC. Residues: CASSLEWDRGETQYF. Supplemented by reference TRBV11-2 and TRBJ2-5, the full variable domain reads EAGVAQSPRYKIIEKRQSVAFWCNPISGHATLYWYQQILGQGPKLLIQFQNNGVVDDSQLPKDRFSAERLKGVDSTLKIQPAKLEDSAVYLCASSLEWDRGETQYFGPGTRLLVL.

V usage is TRBV29-1 and J usage is TRBJ2-7; TRBD1 matches 7 bases. The CDR3 contains 13 residues. Germline-derived CDR1 and CDR2 are SQVTM and ANQGSEA. Trimming took 6 bases from V and 2 from J; bases not matched to a gene: 7. The CDR3, as DNA: TGCAGCGTGACTATCCAGGGGGCCTACGAGCAGTACTTC. It translates to CSVTIQGAYEQYF.

Comment on this clone: The same CDR3 is also encoded by other DNA sequences in this sample. The chain recombines TRBV13 with TRBJ2-5; D ambiguous. The V gene lost 1 base and the J gene lost 8 bases, with 8 bases spanning the gap. Germline values: CDR1 PRHDT, CDR2 FYEKMQ (reference sequence). The CDR3 runs to 12 residues. The CDR3 is CASSLVSRTQYF. CDR3 nucleotide sequence: TGTGCCAGCAGCTTAGTCTCGCGTACCCAGTACTTC.

This chain links TRBV2 with TRBJ2-5; D might be TRBD1 (6 bases). Trimming removed 8 bases from V and 4 bases from J, with 11 bases in between. The CDR3 is made up of 12 amino acids. Germline loops: CDR1 SNHLY, CDR2 FYNNEI. CDR3 DNA: TGTGCCAGCCTGCAGGGGTCAGAGACCCAGTACTTC. Amino acids: CASLQGSETQYF.

CDR3 protein: CASSLSTGRSYEQYF. CDR3 in DNA: TGTGCCAGCAGTTTATCGACAGGTCGGTCCTACGAGCAGTACTTC. This chain links TRBV27 with TRBJ2-5, with D possibly matching TRBD1 (6 bases). The end of the DNA fits TRBJ2-7 better, so the J call may be wrong. Germline values: CDR1 MNHEY, CDR2 SMNVEV (reference sequence). This CDR3 is 15 amino acids long.

This clone was counted between two and nine times. The V call is TRBV27, the J call TRBJ1-2, with 9 bases aligning to TRBD1. Per the germline V gene, CDR1 is MNHEY and CDR2 is SMNVEV (reference sequence). The CDR3 totals 17 residues. The junction had 13 bases not matched to a gene; V was cut back by 1 base and J by 7 bases. The CDR3 spells CASSLFSPGTGTFGYTF. The CDR3, as DNA: TGTGCCAGCAGTTTATTCTCCCCTGGGACAGGGACCTTTGGCTACACCTTC.

V is TRBV18 and J is TRBJ1-3; D is possibly TRBD1 (5 bases). V lost 3 bases to trimming and J lost 6 bases, with 15 bases between them. Germline V CDR1 and CDR2: KGHSH, LQKENI. The CDR3 contains 15 residues. CDR3 in amino acids: CASSPGPPPVNTIYF. Written as DNA, the CDR3 is TGTGCCAGCTCACCGGGACCGCCACCTGTAAACACCATATATTTT.

This chain connects TRBV6-1 to TRBJ2-1; no clear D gene. Germline-derived CDR1 and CDR2 are MNHNS and SASEGT. Trimming left V 6 bases short and J 2 bases short, with 11 bases between. The CDR3 length is 14 residues. The DNA for the CDR3 is TGTGCCAGCAGGCCCGCCGAGACCTACAATGAGCAGTTCTTC. This gives the protein CASRPAETYNEQFF.

This clone was counted once. The chain is built from TRBV5-4 and TRBJ2-1; 11 nucleotides align to TRBD2. The V segment lost 4 bases and the J segment 8 bases; nucleotides outside the gene matches: 8. The CDR3 runs 15 residues. The germline V gene encodes CDR1 SGHNT and CDR2 YYREEE (reference sequence). The CDR3: CASSRSGTSGYEQFF. In DNA, the CDR3 is TGTGCCAGCAGCAGATCCGGGACTAGCGGCTATGAGCAGTTCTTC.

Here the CDR3 reads CASSELETQYF. For the CDR3, the DNA is TGTGCCAGCAGTGAATTGGAGACCCAGTACTTC. The rearrangement joins TRBV25-1 to TRBJ2-5; D is unclear. Germline V gene lookup returns CDR1 MGHDK and CDR2 SYGVNS. The ends were cut back, 1 base at V and 5 bases at J, with 2 bases in the middle. The CDR3 extends over 11 amino acids.

The chain uses TRBV27 and TRBJ2-1; 15 positions match TRBD2. CDR1 is MNHEY and CDR2 is SMNVEV in the germline V gene (reference sequence). The CDR3 totals 16 residues. Trimming at V came to 3 bases and at J to 8 bases, leaving 5 bases not matched to a gene. The CDR3: CASSFLGLAGGDEQFF. CDR3 sequence (DNA): TGTGCCAGCAGTTTCCTAGGACTAGCGGGGGGGGATGAGCAGTTCTTC.

This clone was detected a few times. This chain connects TRBV4-3 to TRBJ2-7; TRBD2 agrees at 8 bases. The germline V gene encodes CDR1 LGHNA and CDR2 YSLEER. V shed 3 bases and J 3 bases; nucleotides not matched to a gene: 7. CDR3 length equals 15 residues. CDR3 loop: CASSQHREGGYEQYF. The CDR3 DNA follows: TGCGCCAGCAGCCAGCACCGGGAGGGGGGCTACGAGCAGTACTTC.

The chain is built from TRBV5-4 and TRBJ2-7, with 11 bases matching TRBD2. Germline V gene lookup returns CDR1 SGHNT and CDR2 YYREEE (reference sequence). This CDR3 contains 15 residues. V was clipped by 0 bases and J by 5 bases; unmatched bases: 4. The CDR3, as DNA: TGTGCCAGCAGCTTGGAACTAGCGGGAGACCACGAGCAGTACTTC. It encodes CASSLELAGDHEQYF.

The chain recombines TRBV5-1 with TRBJ2-3; no clear D. V shed 0 bases and J shed 0 bases, with 8 bases lying between them. The length of the CDR3 is 15 residues. Germline values: CDR1 SGHRS, CDR2 YFSETQ. CDR3 amino acids: CASSLGFASTDTQYF. The CDR3 nucleotides are TGCGCCAGCAGCTTGGGGTTTGCTAGCACAGATACGCAGTATTTT.

The chain joins TRBV5-4 to TRBJ1-2; TRBD1 matches 7 bases. The CDR3 extends over 16 amino acids. The J segment lost 4 bases and the V segment lost 4 bases, leaving 13 bases of the junction unmatched. Germline values: CDR1 SGHNT, CDR2 YYREEE (reference sequence). Here the CDR3 DNA reads TGTGCCAGCAGCCCCGACAGGGTGCCCTTGGGCTATGGCTACACCTTC. Its protein is CASSPDRVPLGYGYTF.

The chain recombines TRBV4-1 with TRBJ2-7; 8 bases fit TRBD2. The V segment lost 3 bases and the J segment 2 bases; nucleotides outside the gene matches: 6. This CDR3 spans 15 amino acids. CDR1 MGHRA and CDR2 YSYEKL come from the germline V gene. CDR3 coding DNA: TGCGCCAGCAGCCAGCAGACTAGCGCGACCTACGAGCAGTACTTC. It yields the protein CASSQQTSATYEQYF.

The chain joins TRBV5-1 to TRBJ1-1, with 9 nucleotides matching TRBD1. Germline CDR1 reads SGHRS; CDR2 reads YFSETQ. The CDR3 spans 12 residues. V gave up 5 bases and J gave up 8 bases; unmatched junction bases: 4. The CDR3 DNA reads as TGCGCCAGCAGTCCCGGGACAGGGGAAGCTTTCTTT. Translating gives CASSPGTGEAFF.

V and J are TRBV5-4 and TRBJ2-1, with 7 positions matching TRBD2. The ends lost 0 bases at V and 0 bases at J; junction bases unmatched: 6. From germline, CDR1 is SGHNT and CDR2 YYREEE (reference sequence). This CDR3 has 17 amino acids. CDR3 coding DNA: TGTGCCAGCAGCTTGGCGGCTCGCGGGAGCTCCTACAATGAGCAGTTCTTC. Encoded protein: CASSLAARGSSYNEQFF.